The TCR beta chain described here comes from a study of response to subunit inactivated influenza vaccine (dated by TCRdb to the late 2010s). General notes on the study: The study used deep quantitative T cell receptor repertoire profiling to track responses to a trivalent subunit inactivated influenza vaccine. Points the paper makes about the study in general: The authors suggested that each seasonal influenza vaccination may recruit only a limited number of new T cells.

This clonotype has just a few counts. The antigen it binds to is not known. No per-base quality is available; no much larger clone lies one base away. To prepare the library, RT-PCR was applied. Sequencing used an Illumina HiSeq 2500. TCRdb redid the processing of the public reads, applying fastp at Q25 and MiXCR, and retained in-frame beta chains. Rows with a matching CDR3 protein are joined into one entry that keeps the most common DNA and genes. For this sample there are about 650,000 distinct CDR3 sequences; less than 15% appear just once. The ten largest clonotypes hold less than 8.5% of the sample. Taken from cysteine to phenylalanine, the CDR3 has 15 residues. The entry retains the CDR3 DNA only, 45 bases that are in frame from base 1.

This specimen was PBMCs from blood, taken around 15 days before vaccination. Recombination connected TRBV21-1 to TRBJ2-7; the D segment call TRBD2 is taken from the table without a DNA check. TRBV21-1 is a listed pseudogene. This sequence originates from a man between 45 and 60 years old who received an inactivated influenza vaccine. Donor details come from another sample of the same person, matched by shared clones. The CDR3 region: CASSPQEVAGYEQYF. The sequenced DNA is TGTGCCAGCAGCCCTCAGGAGGTAGCGGGATACGAGCAGTACTTC.